Sequencing of this T cell receptor (beta chain) was carried out in a study of regulatory T cells in long-lasting Graves disease. Noted time point: newly diagnosed GD, antithyroid drugs for less than 3 months. Extracted PBMC RNA gave rise to the TCR library. Investigators prepared the TCR beta libraries by applying iRepertoire HTBI primers and Arm-PCR of CDR3 regions. TCRdb recomputed calls from the multiplex PCR reads with MiXCR, one row per CDR3 protein. Of under 400,000 distinct CDR3 sequences listed, 16% are singletons. This clonotype came up many times. This same sample was also taken into another study, of T cells in Graves' hyperthyroidism and ophthalmopathy.

The sequencing used peripheral blood mononuclear cells (PBMCs), collected at new diagnosis, from a patient treated with antithyroid drugs. This receptor was obtained from a man aged 40-49 years with Graves disease.

Here the CDR3 reads CSAPSGGAPRNEQFF. The DNA for the CDR3 is TGCAGTGCCCCTAGCGGGGGGGCCCCTAGGAATGAGCAGTTCTTC. The J gene is TRBJ2-1, the V gene TRBV20-1, with 12 bases fitting TRBD2. CDR1 and CDR2 from the germline V gene are DFQATT and SNEGSKA (reference sequence). The CDR3 sequence is 15 residues long. V shed 6 bases, J shed 7 bases, and the junction held 10 bases outside the gene matches.